This T cell receptor (beta chain) was retrieved from a study of T cells after yellow fever vaccination. CDR1 is MGHRA, CDR2 YSYEKL, per germline. The V end lost 1 base, the J end lost 5 bases, and 11 bases lay between the germline ends. The CDR3 is 14 residues long. The study made its TCR cDNA through 5'RACE template switching. That step introduced a universal primer site along with UMIs. Each CDR3 protein is one row after TCRdb ran MiXCR on the 5' RACE reads. The sample yields some 160,000 distinct CDR3 sequences, around 7.2% seen once. Study conclusions and caveats: In post-booster samples, most primary-vaccination clones reappeared (about 96% CD4, roughly 90% CD8). Abundant clonotypes from the bulk population could contaminate FACS-sorted repertoires.

This clonotype was detected ten times or more. Its antigen remains unknown. V is TRBV4-1 and J is TRBJ2-5; D is unresolved. The material was CD4+ T cells sorted from PBMCs, obtained 4 to 6 days after the first yellow fever vaccination. The receptor's source is a man aged 18-30 years who received the YFV17D yellow fever vaccine. The CDR3 DNA sequence: TGCGCCAGCAGCCAAGTGTTCTCGCTGGAGACCCAGTACTTC. Its translation: CASSQVFSLETQYF.